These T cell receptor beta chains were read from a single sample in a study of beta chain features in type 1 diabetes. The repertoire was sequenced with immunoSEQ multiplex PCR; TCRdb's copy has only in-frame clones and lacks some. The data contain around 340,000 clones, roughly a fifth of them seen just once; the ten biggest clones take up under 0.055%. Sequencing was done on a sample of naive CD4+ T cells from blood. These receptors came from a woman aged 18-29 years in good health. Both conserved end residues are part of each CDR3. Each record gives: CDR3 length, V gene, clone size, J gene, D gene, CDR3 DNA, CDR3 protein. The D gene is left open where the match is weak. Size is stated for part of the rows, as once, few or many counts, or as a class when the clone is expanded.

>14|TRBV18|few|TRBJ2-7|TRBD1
TGTGCCAGCTCACGGACAGGCAGCTCCTACGAGCAGTACTTC
CASSRTGSSYEQYF
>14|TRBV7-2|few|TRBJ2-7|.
TGTGCCAGCAGCCGGACAGGTGGGAGGTACGAGCAGTACTTC
CASSRTGGRYEQYF
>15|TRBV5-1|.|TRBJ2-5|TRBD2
TGCGCCAGCAGCGGGTCGGGGGGTTTACAAGAGACCCAGTACTTC
CASSGSGGLQETQYF
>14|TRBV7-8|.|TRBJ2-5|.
TGTGCCAGCAGCTTAGGCAGTAACCAAGAGACCCAGTACTTC
CASSLGSNQETQYF
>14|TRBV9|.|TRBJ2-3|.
TGTGCCAGCAGCGTCTCCGGTAGCACAGATACGCAGTATTTT
CASSVSGSTDTQYF
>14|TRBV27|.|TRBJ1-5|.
TGTGCCAGCAGTTTCCAGGGCCTGAATCAGCCCCAGCATTTT
CASSFQGLNQPQHF
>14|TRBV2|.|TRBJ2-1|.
TGTGCCAGCAGTGAACTGGTAGCCGGCAATGAGCAGTTCTTC
CASSELVAGNEQFF
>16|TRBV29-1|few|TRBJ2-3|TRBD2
TGCAGCGTTCTCGATCTAGCGGGAGGACACACAGATACGCAGTATTTT
CSVLDLAGGHTDTQYF
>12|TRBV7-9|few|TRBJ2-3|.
TGTGCCAGCAGCTTAACAGCCGATACGCAGTATTTT
CASSLTADTQYF
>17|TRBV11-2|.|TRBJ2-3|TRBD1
TGTGCCAGCAGCTTAATACCCGGGACAGGGGGCACAGATACGCAGTATTTT
CASSLIPGTGGTDTQYF
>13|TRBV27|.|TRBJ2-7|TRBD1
TGTGCCAGCAGCTCTGGACAGGGCTACGAGCAGTACTTC
CASSSGQGYEQYF
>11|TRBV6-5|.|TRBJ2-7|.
TGTGCCAGCAGCCTTGGACAGATGCAGTACTTC
CASSLGQMQYF
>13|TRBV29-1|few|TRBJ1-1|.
TGCAGCGCCCGACGTACCGGGTCCGCTGAAGCTTTCTTT
CSARRTGSAEAFF
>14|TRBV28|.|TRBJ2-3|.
TGTGCCAGCAGTTTTAAGGGGGGGTCGGATACGCAGTATTTT
CASSFKGGSDTQYF
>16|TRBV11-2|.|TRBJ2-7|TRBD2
TGTGCCAGCAGCAAATCGGGACTAGCATCTTCCTACGAGCAGTACTTC
CASSKSGLASSYEQYF
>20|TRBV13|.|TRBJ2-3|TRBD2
TGTGCCAGCAGCTTAGTCCCCCTCTGGGGTAGCGGGACTAGCACAGATACGCAGTATTTT
CASSLVPLWGSGTSTDTQYF
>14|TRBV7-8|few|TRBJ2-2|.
TGTGCCAGCAGCTTAATACAGGGATTCGGGGAGCTGTTTTTT
CASSLIQGFGELFF
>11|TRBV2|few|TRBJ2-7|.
TGTGCCAGCAGTGTTAGCGGCGAGCAGTACTTC
CASSVSGEQYF
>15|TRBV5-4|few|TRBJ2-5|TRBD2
TGTGCCAGCAGCCTCTGGCGGGGGGGCCAAGAGACCCAGTACTTC
CASSLWRGGQETQYF
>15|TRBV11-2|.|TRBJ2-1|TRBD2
TGTGCCAGCAGCTTAGCGGGAGGAATATATAATGAGCAGTTCTTC
CASSLAGGIYNEQFF
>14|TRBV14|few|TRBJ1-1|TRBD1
TGTGCCAGCAGTCGACAGGGAAGGGGAACTGAAGCTTTCTTT
CASSRQGRGTEAFF
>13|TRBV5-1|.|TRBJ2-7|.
TGCGCCAGCAGCGTGGACACATCCTACGAGCAGTACTTC
CASSVDTSYEQYF
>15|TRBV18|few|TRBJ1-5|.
TGTGCCAGCTCATCGGCAGGGGACCCCAATCAGCCCCAGCATTTT
CASSSAGDPNQPQHF
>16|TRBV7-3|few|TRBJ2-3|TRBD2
TGTGCCAGCAGCCCGACGGGAGCGGGGGGGCGGGGTACGCAGTATTTT
CASSPTGAGGRGTQYF
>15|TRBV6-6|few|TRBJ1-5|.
TGTGCCAGCAGTCCCCCTAGGGGGGGCGGTCAGCCCCAGCATTTT
CASSPPRGGGQPQHF
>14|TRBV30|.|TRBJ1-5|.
TGTGCCTGGAGTGGAGACACCCTTGGTCAGCCCCAGCATTTT
CAWSGDTLGQPQHF
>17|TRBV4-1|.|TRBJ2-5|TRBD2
TGCGCCAGCAGCCAAGTACTAGCGGGCCTAGCCCAAGAGACCCAGTACTTC
CASSQVLAGLAQETQYF
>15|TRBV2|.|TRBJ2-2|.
TGTGCCGGCTCAATCGACAGAGTGAACACCGGGGAGCTGTTTTTT
CAGSIDRVNTGELFF
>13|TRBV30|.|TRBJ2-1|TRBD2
TGTGCCTGGAGGGGACTAGCGGGATCATACCAGTTCTTC
CAWRGLAGSYQFF
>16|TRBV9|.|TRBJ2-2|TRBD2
TGTGCCAGCAGCCCATCCGGGAGGGGGGACACCGGGGAGCTGTTTTTT
CASSPSGRGDTGELFF
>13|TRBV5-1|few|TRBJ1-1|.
TGCGCCAGCAGCTTGGCAGTTCTGTCGGAAGCTTTCTTT
CASSLAVLSEAFF
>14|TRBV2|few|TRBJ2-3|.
TGTGCCAGCAGTGGAGACAGGACCACAGATACGCAGTATTTT
CASSGDRTTDTQYF